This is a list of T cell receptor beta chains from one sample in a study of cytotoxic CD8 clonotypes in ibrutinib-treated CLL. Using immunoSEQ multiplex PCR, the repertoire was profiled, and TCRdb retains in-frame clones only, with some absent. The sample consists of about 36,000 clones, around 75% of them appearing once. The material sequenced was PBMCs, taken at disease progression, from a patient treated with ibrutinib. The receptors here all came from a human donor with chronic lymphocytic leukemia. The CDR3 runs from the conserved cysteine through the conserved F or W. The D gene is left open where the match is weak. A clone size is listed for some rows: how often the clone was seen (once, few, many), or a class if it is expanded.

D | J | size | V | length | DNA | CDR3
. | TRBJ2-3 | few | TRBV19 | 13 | TGTGCCAGTAGTATAGATCCAAGGGATACGCAGTATTTT | CASSIDPRDTQYF
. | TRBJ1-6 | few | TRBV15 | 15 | TGTGCCACCAGCAGAGATCGTGGGGATAATTCACCCCTCCACTTT | CATSRDRGDNSPLHF
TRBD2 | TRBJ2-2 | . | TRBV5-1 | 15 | TGCGCCAGCAGCTCGAGCGGGGTTAACACCGGGGAGCTGTTTTTT | CASSSSGVNTGELFF
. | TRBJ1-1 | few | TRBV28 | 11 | TGTGCCAGCGAGCGGGGGCAGGGGGCTTTCTTT | CASERGQGAFF
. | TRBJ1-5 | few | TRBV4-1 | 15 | TGCGCCAGCAGCCAAGAGAGTTTTAGCAATCAGCCCCAGCATTTT | CASSQESFSNQPQHF
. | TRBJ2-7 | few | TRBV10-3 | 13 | TGTGCCATCAGCCGGGACAAATCCTACGAGCAGTACTTC | CAISRDKSYEQYF
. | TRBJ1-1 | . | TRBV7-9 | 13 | TGTGCCAGCAGTTTCGGGGATAGAACTGAAGCTTTCTTT | CASSFGDRTEAFF
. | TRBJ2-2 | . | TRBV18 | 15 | TGTGCCAGCTCACCACCGGGCAGGGGCACCGGGGAGCTGTTTTTT | CASSPPGRGTGELFF
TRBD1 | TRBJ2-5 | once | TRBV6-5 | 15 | TGTGCCAGCAGTTACACCGACAGGGTAGGAGAGACCCAGTACTTC | CASSYTDRVGETQYF
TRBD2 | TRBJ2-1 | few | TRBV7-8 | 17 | TGTGCCAGCAGCTTGAGGACTAGCCGCAGCTCCTACAATGAGCAGTTCTTC | CASSLRTSRSSYNEQFF
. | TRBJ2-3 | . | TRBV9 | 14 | TGTGCCAGCAGCGCAAGAGGGGTAGGAGATACGCAGTATTTT | CASSARGVGDTQYF
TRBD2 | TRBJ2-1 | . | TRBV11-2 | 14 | TGTGCCAGCCTAAGCGGGGGGGTCTACAATGAGCAGTTCTTC | CASLSGGVYNEQFF
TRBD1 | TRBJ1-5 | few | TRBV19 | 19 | TGTGCCAGTAGCACACCCTCCAAGACAGGGGGCTTCGGCAATCAGCCCCAGCATTTT | CASSTPSKTGGFGNQPQHF
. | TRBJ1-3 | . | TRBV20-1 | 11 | TGCAGTGCCTTTTCAATAAACACCATATATTTT | CSAFSINTIYF
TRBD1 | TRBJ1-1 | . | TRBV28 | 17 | TGTGCCAGCAGTCCCCCGAGACAGGGAACAATGAACACTGAAGCTTTCTTT | CASSPPRQGTMNTEAFF
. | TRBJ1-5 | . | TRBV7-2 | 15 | TGTGCCAGCAGCTTAAACACAGCTAGCAATCAGCCCCAGCATTTT | CASSLNTASNQPQHF
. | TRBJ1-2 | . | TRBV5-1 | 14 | TGCGCCAGCAGCACCACCGGCTCCTCGGCTGGCTACACCTTC | CASSTTGSSAGYTF
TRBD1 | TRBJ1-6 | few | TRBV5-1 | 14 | TGCGCCAGCAGCTCCGGGACAGGGGTCTCACCCCTCCACTTT | CASSSGTGVSPLHF
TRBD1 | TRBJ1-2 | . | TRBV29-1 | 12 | TGCAGCGAAACACAGGGGGCGGTGGGCTACACCTTC | CSETQGAVGYTF
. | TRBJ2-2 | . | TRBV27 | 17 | TGTGCCAGCAGTTTGCGGCCCGGACCCGGGCGGACCGGGGAGCTGTTTTTT | CASSLRPGPGRTGELFF
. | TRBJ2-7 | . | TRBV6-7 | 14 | TGTGCCAGCAGTTACCCGACAGGTCCCTACGAGCAGTACTTC | CASSYPTGPYEQYF
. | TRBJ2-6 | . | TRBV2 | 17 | TGTGCCAGCAGTGCGGACAGAACTCTCTCTGGGGCCAACGTCCTGACTTTC | CASSADRTLSGANVLTF
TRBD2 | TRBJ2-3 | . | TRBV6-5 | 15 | TGTGCCAGCAGGCCCGGGGGGGCAGGGGCAGATACGCAGTATTTT | CASRPGGAGADTQYF
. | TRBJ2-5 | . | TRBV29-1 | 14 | TGCAGCGTTGAGGGCCCCCCACGAGGAGAGACCCAGTACTTC | CSVEGPPRGETQYF
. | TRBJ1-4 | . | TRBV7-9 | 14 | TGTGCCAGCAGCATTATGGTAGATAATGAAAAACTGTTTTTT | CASSIMVDNEKLFF
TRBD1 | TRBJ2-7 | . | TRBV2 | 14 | TGTGCCAGCACCGTAGACAGGGGCCTATACGAGCAGTACTTC | CASTVDRGLYEQYF
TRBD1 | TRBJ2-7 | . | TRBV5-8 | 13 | TGTGCCAGCGCCCGGACAGGGGTCTACGAGCAGTACTTC | CASARTGVYEQYF
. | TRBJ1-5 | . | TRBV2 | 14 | TGTGCCAGCAGTGAAGACGGGTCCGGGCAGCCCCAGCATTTT | CASSEDGSGQPQHF
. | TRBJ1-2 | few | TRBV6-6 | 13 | TGTGCCAGCAGTTACTCGGGAGGGGATGGCTACACCTTC | CASSYSGGDGYTF
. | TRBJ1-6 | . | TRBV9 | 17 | TGTGCCAGCAGCACCCGACAGGAGCTCGACAATAATTCACCCCTCCACTTT | CASSTRQELDNNSPLHF
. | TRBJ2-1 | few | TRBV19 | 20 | TGTGCCAGTAGTCCTCGCCCCCCTGGTGAAGATTTTAGCTCCTACAATGAGCAGTTCTTC | CASSPRPPGEDFSSYNEQFF
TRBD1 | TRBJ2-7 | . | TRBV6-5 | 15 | TGTGCCAGCACCCGGTTAACAGGACAGGGGAGAGAGCAGTACTTC | CASTRLTGQGREQYF
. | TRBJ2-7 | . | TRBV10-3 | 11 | TGTGCCATCAGTGTTACAGACGAGCAGTACTTC | CAISVTDEQYF
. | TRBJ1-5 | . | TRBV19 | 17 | TGTGCCAGTAGTATTTGGGACGCAAGTTATAGCAATCAGCCCCAGCATTTT | CASSIWDASYSNQPQHF
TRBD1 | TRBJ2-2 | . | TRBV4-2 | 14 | TGTGCCAGCAGCGGGGACAGGGGCCCCGGGGAGCTGTTTTTT | CASSGDRGPGELFF
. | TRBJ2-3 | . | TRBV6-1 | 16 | TGTGCCAGCAGGGAAACAGGATCGGGTGGCACAGATACGCAGTATTTT | CASRETGSGGTDTQYF
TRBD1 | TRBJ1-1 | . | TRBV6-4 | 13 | TGTGCCAGCAGCCCACAGGGGAGGACTGAAGCTTTCTTT | CASSPQGRTEAFF
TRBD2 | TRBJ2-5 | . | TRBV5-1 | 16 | TGCGCCAGCAGCTTGGGACTAGCGGGGGGCCAAGAGACCCAGTACTTC | CASSLGLAGGQETQYF
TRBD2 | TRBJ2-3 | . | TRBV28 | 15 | TGTGCCAGCAGTTGGGCCAGCGGGGGTGCAGATACGCAGTATTTT | CASSWASGGADTQYF
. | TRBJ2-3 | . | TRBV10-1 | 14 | TGCGCCAGCCTGCCGGAGGGCCCTCCAGATACGCAGTATTTT | CASLPEGPPDTQYF
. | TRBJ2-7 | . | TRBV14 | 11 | TGTGCCAGCAGCCAGAGCTACGAGCAGTACTTC | CASSQSYEQYF
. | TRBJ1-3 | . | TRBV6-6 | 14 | TGTGCCAGCAGTTACGGGGGTACTGGAAACACCATATATTTT | CASSYGGTGNTIYF
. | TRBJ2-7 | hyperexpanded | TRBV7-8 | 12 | TGTGCCAGCAGCCCGGCGGTGGAAGAGCAGTACTTC | CASSPAVEEQYF
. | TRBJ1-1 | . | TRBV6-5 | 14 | TGTGCCAGCAGTCTAGACAGCTGGAACACTGAAGCTTTCTTT | CASSLDSWNTEAFF
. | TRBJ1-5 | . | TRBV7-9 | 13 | TGTGCCAGCAGCTTAGCCTCCCATCAGCCCCAGCATTTT | CASSLASHQPQHF
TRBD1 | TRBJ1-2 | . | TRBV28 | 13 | TGTGCCAGCATGCTTAAGCGGGGACAGGGTACAACCTTC | CASMLKRGQGTTF
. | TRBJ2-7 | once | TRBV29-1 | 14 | TGCAGCGTTAACATTGACAGGAGCTCCTACGAGCAGTACTTC | CSVNIDRSSYEQYF
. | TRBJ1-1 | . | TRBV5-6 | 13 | TGTGCCAGCAGCTTGGCCCCGAACACTGAAGCTTTCTTT | CASSLAPNTEAFF
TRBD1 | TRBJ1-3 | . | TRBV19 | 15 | TGTGCCAGTACCCTCGTACAGGGGTCTGGAAACACCATATATTTT | CASTLVQGSGNTIYF
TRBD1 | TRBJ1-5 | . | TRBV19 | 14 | TGTGCCAGTAGAGGGGACAGGGGCAATCAGCCCCAGCATTTT | CASRGDRGNQPQHF
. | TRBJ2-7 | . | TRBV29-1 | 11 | TGCAGCGTTCAGAACCAGGGCCGGCAGTACTTC | CSVQNQGRQYF
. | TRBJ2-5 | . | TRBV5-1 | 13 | TGCGCCAGCAGCTTGCCAGGGGAAGAGACCCAGTACTTC | CASSLPGEETQYF